The rows below give T cell receptor beta chains drawn from one sample of a study of blood T cells in healthy people across ages. TCRdb re-called the 5' RACE reads through MiXCR, storing one row per CDR3 protein. The sample has over 950,000 distinct CDR3 sequences, about 51% seen once. Input material: blood. The receptors were gathered from a woman aged 55 to 70 in good health. Each CDR3 is given without its conserved first and last residue. The order of the fields is V gene, J gene, CDR3 length, CDR3 protein.

>TRBV12-3/TRBV12-4|-|10
ASGGGANEQY
>TRBV21-1|TRBJ2-5|14
ASSSGSGSVKETQY
>TRBV9|TRBJ2-1|12
ASSVVPGTHEQF
>TRBV4-3|TRBJ1-2|12
ASSQVGRLYGYT
>TRBV3-1|TRBJ2-3|13
ASSRDSGPTDTQY
>TRBV5-1|TRBJ2-5|12
ASTAGSVQETQY
>TRBV15|TRBJ2-5|12
ATSRGGGQETQY
>TRBV6-1|TRBJ2-7|13
ASVVGLAGHYEQY
>TRBV15|TRBJ2-7|11
ATSFDRDYEQY
>TRBV6-1|TRBJ1-1|9
ASYRNTEAF
>TRBV6-6|TRBJ2-5|13
ASSPSLTSRETQY
>TRBV12-3/TRBV12-4|TRBJ2-3|9
ASSSQDTQY
>TRBV18|TRBJ2-1|13
ASSAAGGPRNEQF
>TRBV7-2|TRBJ2-1|12
ASSWGQGINEQF
>TRBV2|TRBJ2-3|12
ASCMTRLGDTQY
>TRBV20-1|TRBJ2-7|12
RPSPGLSAYEQY
>TRBV20-1|TRBJ2-7|10
SASGPSLEQY
>TRBV12-3/TRBV12-4|TRBJ2-3|12
ASRLHTQVDTQY
>TRBV11-2|TRBJ2-7|15
ASSLLGAGEDSYEQY
>TRBV5-6|TRBJ2-7|12
ASSLTRLNNEQY
>TRBV13|TRBJ2-1|17
ASSFRTSGRAWVSNEQF
>TRBV20-1|TRBJ2-7|13
SVIEQRGFSYEQY
>TRBV4-3|TRBJ2-3|14
ASSQGWGAGRNTQY
>TRBV25-1|TRBJ2-3|11
ASSERSSDTQY
>TRBV20-1|TRBJ2-5|13
SARDLSGTQETQY
>TRBV4-1|TRBJ2-1|13
ASSQLAGGLDEQF
>TRBV5-1|TRBJ2-1|14
ASSFQLAEGYNEQF
>TRBV4-1|TRBJ1-1|12
ASSRAGSNTEAF
>TRBV10-3|-|13
AISESVAGGDEQY
>TRBV20-1|-|16
SARGSSGGHGPTYEQY
>TRBV20-1|TRBJ1-4|13
SARPPADADEKLF
>TRBV12-3/TRBV12-4|TRBJ1-5|11
ASSYGPNQPQH
>TRBV18|TRBJ2-4|14
ASSPPAGAAKNIQY
>TRBV20-1|TRBJ2-1|11
SARGRVGNEQF
>TRBV5-1|TRBJ2-6|14
ASSLRTLSGANVLT
>TRBV14|TRBJ2-4|12
ASSGAWGKLEQY
>TRBV7-9|TRBJ2-3|15
ASSPTDSGSFTDTQY
>TRBV5-6|TRBJ2-4|14
ASSPFNALAKNIQY
>TRBV3-1|TRBJ1-2|12
ASSQDRSIPGYT
>TRBV12-3/TRBV12-4|TRBJ2-3|13
ASSGTDRGLDTQY
>TRBV6-1|TRBJ2-5|11
ASSELYQETQY
>TRBV27|TRBJ1-2|15
ASSFSPWTTGLEGYT
>TRBV18|TRBJ2-5|11
ASSPSPEGTQY
>TRBV24-1|TRBJ2-3|13
ATSDPGVFTDTQY
>TRBV7-3|TRBJ1-1|11
ASRWTANTEAF
>TRBV24-1|TRBJ2-1|14
ATSDPGLAGGNIEF
>TRBV3-1|TRBJ2-1|10
RRDRERSEQF
>TRBV3-1|TRBJ2-4|13
ASSQLRKAKNIQY
>TRBV3-1|TRBJ2-4|16
ASSQAPQEILVKNIQY
>TRBV24-1|TRBJ2-5|13
ATIRQQRIQETQY
>TRBV20-1|TRBJ2-1|13
SASGGTSSYNEQF
>TRBV7-2|TRBJ2-3|11
ASSVMETDTQY
>TRBV12-3/TRBV12-4|TRBJ2-7|13
ASSLAMTFSNEQY
>TRBV7-2|TRBJ2-5|12
ASSLSGAQETQY
>TRBV5-4|TRBJ2-5|9
AVPYQETQY
>TRBV6-2/TRBV6-3|TRBJ2-3|13
ASINGGSQADTQY
>TRBV18|TRBJ2-1|10
ASSPYSAEQF
>TRBV21-1|TRBJ2-1|10
ASSKGRNEQF
>TRBV18|TRBJ2-3|13
ASSSSGSGGKWQY